Listed below are T cell receptor beta chains from one sample, sequenced in a study of cytomegalovirus exposure and HLA in healthy donors. The assay was immunoSEQ multiplex PCR, and TCRdb's table has in-frame clones only and misses some. This sample has 55,000 to 65,000 clones, with 85% found just once. Sequenced: PBMCs. The receptors come from a female donor in good health and CMV-seronegative. Each CDR3 is given with its conserved first and last residue. A D gene is named only where the DNA matches it firmly. Not every row has a clone size; where given, it reads once, few, many or a size class.

NA	TRBV5-1	NA	TRBJ2-7	CASSPLQSSYEQYF	TGCGCCAGCAGCCCCTTACAGAGCTCCTACGAGCAGTACTTC
TRBD2	TRBV2	NA	TRBJ2-1	CASRVSLAGGMDEQFF	TGTGCCAGCAGGGTGAGCCTAGCGGGAGGTATGGATGAGCAGTTCTTC
NA	TRBV2	NA	TRBJ2-7	CASSDWTVTYEQYF	TGTGCCAGCAGTGATTGGACAGTTACCTACGAGCAGTACTTC
NA	TRBV5-6	NA	TRBJ2-1	CASSFLADTYNEQFF	TGTGCCAGCAGCTTCTTAGCGGATACCTACAATGAGCAGTTCTTC
TRBD1	TRBV6-1	NA	TRBJ2-5	CASSVGQLQETQYF	TGTGCCAGCAGTGTGGGACAGCTCCAAGAGACCCAGTACTTC
TRBD1	TRBV4-1	NA	TRBJ2-7	CASSQDDARGLEQYF	TGCGCCAGCAGCCAAGATGACGCCAGGGGGCTAGAGCAGTACTTC
NA	TRBV1	NA	TRBJ2-2	CTSSEREGSGGSLVHTGELFF	TGCACCAGCAGCGAGAGGGAGGGTAGCGGGGGGTCACTAGTTCACACCGGGGAGCTGTTTTTT
NA	TRBV29-1	NA	TRBJ1-4	CSVGRGIGEKLFF	TGCAGCGTGGGGAGGGGAATCGGTGAAAAACTGTTTTTT
NA	TRBV29-1	NA	TRBJ2-2	CSVGEGEDRGAVF	TGCAGCGTTGGCGAAGGGGAGGACCGGGGAGCTGTTTTT
TRBD2	TRBV15	NA	TRBJ2-7	CATSGNSGAYEQYF	TGTGCCACCAGCGGGAATAGCGGGGCGTACGAGCAGTACTTC
NA	TRBV7-3	NA	TRBJ2-3	CASSPPSVPDTQYF	TGTGCCAGCAGCCCTCCCTCCGTCCCAGATACGCAGTATTTT
NA	TRBV2	NA	TRBJ2-7	CASTADKYEQYF	TGTGCCAGCACCGCAGACAAGTACGAGCAGTACTTC
TRBD2	TRBV5-1	NA	TRBJ2-2	CASSPAGGDTGELFF	TGCGCCAGCAGCCCGGCGGGGGGTGATACCGGGGAGCTGTTTTTT
NA	TRBV4-1	few	TRBJ1-3	CASSQGPIRGGSGNTIYF	TGCGCCAGCAGCCAAGGGCCGATCAGAGGAGGCTCTGGAAACACCATATATTTT
NA	TRBV4-2	once	TRBJ2-7	CASSPQGHTEQYF	TGTGCCAGCAGCCCCCAGGGACATACAGAGCAGTACTTC
TRBD1	TRBV4-1	NA	TRBJ2-7	CASSLRWGGGQGYEQYF	TGCGCCAGCAGCTTAAGATGGGGAGGGGGACAGGGCTACGAGCAGTACTTC
NA	TRBV19	NA	TRBJ2-1	CASSAGQIPYNEQFF	TGTGCCAGTAGTGCGGGACAGATCCCCTACAATGAGCAGTTCTTC
NA	TRBV30	once	TRBJ1-5	CAWGGSYNQPQHF	TGTGCCTGGGGGGGGTCCTACAATCAGCCCCAGCATTTT
TRBD1	TRBV9	NA	TRBJ2-7	CASSVGQGEYEQYF	TGTGCCAGCAGCGTAGGGCAGGGGGAGTACGAGCAGTACTTC
NA	TRBV10-2	NA	TRBJ2-7	CASSESGPVSSYEQYF	TGTGCCAGCAGTGAATCAGGCCCAGTTAGCTCCTACGAGCAGTACTTC
NA	TRBV6-5	NA	TRBJ2-7	CASKFQGNSYEQYF	TGTGCCAGCAAGTTCCAGGGAAACTCCTACGAGCAGTACTTC
NA	TRBV28	NA	TRBJ1-1	CASSLPQGPNTEAFF	TGTGCCAGCAGTTTGCCCCAGGGGCCGAACACTGAAGCTTTCTTT
NA	TRBV19	NA	TRBJ2-1	CASRESPGKVYNEQFF	TGTGCCAGTCGAGAGTCCCCAGGGAAGGTCTACAATGAGCAGTTCTTC
NA	TRBV19	NA	TRBJ1-5	CASSGGMGNQPQHF	TGTGCCAGTAGTGGGGGGATGGGCAATCAGCCCCAGCATTTT
NA	TRBV5-1	NA	TRBJ1-2	CASSLSPVYGYTF	TGCGCCAGCAGCCTGAGTCCCGTCTATGGCTACACCTTC
TRBD1	TRBV10-3	NA	TRBJ2-2	CAISEDHRGSTGELFF	TGTGCCATCAGTGAGGATCACAGGGGGTCCACCGGGGAGCTGTTTTTT
NA	TRBV6-6	NA	TRBJ2-1	CASSGQGFEQFF	TGTGCCAGCAGTGGGCAGGGTTTTGAGCAGTTCTTC
NA	TRBV6-4	NA	TRBJ1-2	CAIEANYGYTF	TGTGCCATCGAGGCTAACTATGGCTACACCTTC
TRBD1	TRBV30	NA	TRBJ1-2	CAWRVERTGDYGYTF	TGTGCCTGGAGAGTCGAGAGGACAGGGGACTATGGCTACACCTTC
TRBD1	TRBV28	few	TRBJ2-7	CASSSSGTGFTEQYF	TGTGCCAGCAGTTCCAGCGGGACAGGGTTTACGGAGCAGTACTTC
TRBD2	TRBV30	NA	TRBJ2-1	CAWATLTSYLEQFF	TGTGCCTGGGCCACTTTGACTAGCTATCTTGAGCAGTTCTTC
TRBD1	TRBV12-5	NA	TRBJ1-1	CASGSGQPNTEAFF	TGTGCTAGTGGTTCGGGACAGCCGAACACTGAAGCTTTCTTT
TRBD2	TRBV28	NA	TRBJ2-1	CASSSGLAGGHNEQFF	TGTGCCAGCAGTTCGGGACTAGCGGGAGGGCACAATGAGCAGTTCTTC
NA	TRBV4-2	NA	TRBJ2-2	CASSQGGLGANTGELFF	TGTGCCAGCAGCCAAGGAGGACTGGGCGCGAACACCGGGGAGCTGTTTTTT
TRBD1	TRBV19	NA	TRBJ1-5	CASSIDLAGGNSNQPQHF	TGTGCCAGTAGTATAGATCTGGCAGGGGGTAATAGCAATCAGCCCCAGCATTTT
TRBD1	TRBV6-1	NA	TRBJ2-2	CASRGQGGSTGELFF	TGTGCCAGCAGGGGACAGGGGGGAAGCACCGGGGAGCTGTTTTTT
NA	TRBV7-2	NA	TRBJ1-3	CASNLPQGLGNTIYF	TGTGCCAGCAACTTACCACAGGGTCTCGGAAACACCATATATTTT